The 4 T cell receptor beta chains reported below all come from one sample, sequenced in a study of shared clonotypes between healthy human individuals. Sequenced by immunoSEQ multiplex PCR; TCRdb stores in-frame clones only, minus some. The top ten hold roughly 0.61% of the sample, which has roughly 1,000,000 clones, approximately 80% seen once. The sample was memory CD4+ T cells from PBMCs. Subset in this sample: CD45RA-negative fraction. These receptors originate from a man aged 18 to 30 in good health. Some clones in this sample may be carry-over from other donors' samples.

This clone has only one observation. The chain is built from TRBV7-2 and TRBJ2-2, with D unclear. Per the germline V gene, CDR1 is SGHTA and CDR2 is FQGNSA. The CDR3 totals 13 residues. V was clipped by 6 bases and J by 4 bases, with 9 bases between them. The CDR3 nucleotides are TGTGCCAGCAGACTGACTCTCACCGGGGAGCTGTTTTTT. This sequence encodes CASRLTLTGELFF.

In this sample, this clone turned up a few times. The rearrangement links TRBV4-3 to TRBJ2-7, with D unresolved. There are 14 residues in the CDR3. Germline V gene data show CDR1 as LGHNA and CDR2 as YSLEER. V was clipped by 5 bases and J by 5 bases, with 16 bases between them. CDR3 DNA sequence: TGCGCCAGCAGCTCGGCCCCGGACCTCAACGAGCAGTACTTC. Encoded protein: CASSSAPDLNEQYF.

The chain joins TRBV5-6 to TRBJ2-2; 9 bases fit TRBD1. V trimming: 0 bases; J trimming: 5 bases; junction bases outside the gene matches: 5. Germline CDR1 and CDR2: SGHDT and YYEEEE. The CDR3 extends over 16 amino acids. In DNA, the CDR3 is TGTGCCAGCAGCTTGGCAGGACAGGGGAGGACCGGGGAGCTGTTTTTT. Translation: CASSLAGQGRTGELFF.

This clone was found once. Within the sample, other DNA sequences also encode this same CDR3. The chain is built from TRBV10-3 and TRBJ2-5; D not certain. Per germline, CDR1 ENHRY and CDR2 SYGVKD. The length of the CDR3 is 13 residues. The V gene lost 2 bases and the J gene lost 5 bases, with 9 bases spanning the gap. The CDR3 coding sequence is TGTGCCATCAGTGAGGGGTCCCCTGAGACCCAGTACTTC. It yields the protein CAISEGSPETQYF.